The 14 T cell receptor beta chains below were found in one sample sequenced in a study of siplizumab effects on memory and regulatory T cells. The data were produced by immunoSEQ multiplex PCR, yet TCRdb's version contains in-frame clones alone and is incomplete. The sample shows 90,000 to 110,000 clones, 90% to 95% of them seen only once. Sequencing used CD4+ T cells sorted from blood. These receptors all stem from a human donor in good health.

This rearrangement joins TRBV6-4 to TRBJ1-5; D may be TRBD1 (6 bases). The CDR3 is made up of 14 amino acids. Trimming pared 3 bases from V and 9 bases from J, leaving 15 bases between. CDR1 and CDR2 (germline): MRHNA, SNTAGT. This chain's CDR3 is CASSENDRIGPQHF. CDR3 nucleotides: TGTGCCAGCAGTGAAAACGACAGGATTGGGCCCCAGCATTTT.

The rearrangement uses TRBV27 and TRBJ2-1, with unresolved D. This CDR3 has 13 residues. Trimming took 3 bases from V and 4 from J, leaving 7 bases between them. Germline V gene lookup returns CDR1 MNHEY and CDR2 SMNVEV (reference sequence). The CDR3 sequence is CASSFVAYNEQFF. The CDR3 nucleotides are TGTGCCAGCAGTTTCGTCGCATACAATGAGCAGTTCTTC.

The V and J genes are TRBV15 and TRBJ1-4; the D gene is possibly TRBD1 (6 bases). The CDR3 consists of 16 residues. In germline, CDR1 is LNHNV, CDR2 YYDKDF (reference sequence). V lost 0 bases and J lost 7, with 15 bases in between. CDR3 region: CATSREITGSGEKLFF. CDR3 nucleotide sequence: TGTGCCACCAGCAGAGAGATAACAGGGTCGGGTGAAAAACTGTTTTTT.

The rearrangement uses TRBV5-8 and TRBJ2-7; D is unresolved. This CDR3 comprises 12 residues. V was clipped by 2 bases and J by 3 bases, with 6 bases between them. CDR1 is SGHTS, CDR2 YDEGEE, per germline. The CDR3 reads CASSFQVYEQYF. The CDR3 DNA reads TGTGCCAGCAGCTTCCAGGTCTACGAGCAGTACTTC.

This chain links TRBV9 with TRBJ2-1, with TRBD1 matching over 9 bases. With V trimmed by 3 bases and J by 7 bases, 8 bases remained unmatched. The CDR3 runs 15 residues. In germline, CDR1 is SGDLS, CDR2 YYNGEE. The CDR3 nucleotides are TGTGCCAGCAGCGATGAAGGGACAGGGAGGAATGAGCAGTTCTTC. Protein sequence: CASSDEGTGRNEQFF.

The chain carries TRBV5-1 and TRBJ1-1; the D is unclear. With 4 bases removed from V and 4 bases from J, the gap between germline ends came to 11 bases. The germline CDR1 and CDR2 sequences are SGHRS and YFSETQ. The length of the CDR3 is 13 residues. As DNA, the CDR3 is TGCGCCAGCAGCGTTGTGGGGTCCACTGAAGCTTTCTTT. This encodes CASSVVGSTEAFF.

The chain couples TRBV19 to TRBJ2-7; D tentatively reads TRBD1 or TRBD2 (5 bases each). V shed 5 bases and J shed 8 bases, with 13 bases lying between them. The germline CDR1 and CDR2 sequences are LNHDA and SQIVND (reference sequence). The CDR3 is 12 residues long. The DNA of the CDR3 is TGTGCCAGTAGTTCGGAGCCGGGACAGCAGTACTTC. It translates to CASSSEPGQQYF.

In this sample, this clone turned up once. The chain combines TRBV27 with TRBJ1-2, with D perhaps TRBD1 (5 bases). Germline-derived CDR1 and CDR2 are MNHEY and SMNVEV (reference sequence). Trimming took 6 bases from V and 1 from J, leaving 15 bases between them. The CDR3 totals 15 residues. The CDR3 region has the DNA TGTGCCAGCAGGACCCAGGGACGCCTTAACTATGGCTACACCTTC. Protein: CASRTQGRLNYGYTF.

This chain uses TRBV6-5 with TRBJ1-3; D gene unclear. Germline V CDR1 and CDR2: MNHEY, SVGAGI. This CDR3 has 16 residues. Trimming cost V 0 bases and J 2 bases, with 11 bases left between them. The CDR3 loop reads CASSYSLVTAGNTIYF. For the CDR3, the DNA is TGTGCCAGCAGTTACTCTTTAGTAACCGCTGGAAACACCATATATTTT.

The chain is built from TRBV11-2 and TRBJ1-1; D is ambiguous. Trimming stripped 7 bases from V and 1 base from J, with 7 bases between. CDR3 length: 12 residues. Germline CDR1 reads SGHAT; CDR2 reads FQNNGV. The CDR3 here is CASTHPNTEAFF. The DNA for the CDR3 is TGTGCCAGCACTCACCCGAACACTGAAGCTTTCTTT.

The V and J genes are TRBV7-2 and TRBJ1-1; D unresolved. The CDR3 totals 15 residues. Trimming pared 2 bases from V and 5 bases from J, leaving 15 bases between. In germline, CDR1 is SGHTA, CDR2 FQGNSA. This chain's CDR3 is CASSLRRLLWTEAFF. As DNA, the CDR3 is TGTGCCAGCAGCTTAAGACGGCTTTTGTGGACTGAAGCTTTCTTT.

The gene calls are TRBV10-3 and TRBJ2-3; 9 bases agree with TRBD1. The germline CDR1 and CDR2 sequences are ENHRY and SYGVKD. The V gene end was trimmed by 0 bases and the J gene end by 4 bases; junction bases not matched to a gene: 5. The CDR3 has 16 residues. CDR3: CAISESRGQGPDTQYF. Here the CDR3 DNA reads TGTGCCATCAGTGAGTCGAGGGGACAGGGCCCAGATACGCAGTATTTT.

This sequence joins TRBV5-1 and TRBJ2-7; D possibly uses TRBD1 or TRBD2 (6 bases each). This CDR3 region has 14 residues. Germline V gives CDR1 SGHRS, CDR2 YFSETQ. The V and J ends lost 5 bases and 5 bases respectively, with 17 bases between them. CDR3 sequence: CASRFGQGRNEQYF. Written as DNA, the CDR3 is TGCGCCAGCAGGTTCGGGCAGGGGAGGAACGAGCAGTACTTC.

The chain is built from TRBV11-3 and TRBJ2-3; 14 bases are shared with TRBD2. V trimming: 5 bases; J trimming: 4 bases; junction bases outside the gene matches: 11. The length of the CDR3 is 18 residues. The germline CDR1 and CDR2 sequences are SGHNT and YENEEA. The CDR3 loop is CASSLRGTSGSFADTQYF. The CDR3 DNA sequence: TGTGCCAGCAGCCTCCGGGGGACTAGCGGGAGTTTCGCAGATACGCAGTATTTT.